The 28 T cell receptor beta chains below come from one sample, sequenced in a study of beta chain features in type 1 diabetes. The whole isolated RNA underwent reverse transcription, so sequencing captured expressed TCRB transcripts. TCRdb's table, derived via immunoSEQ multiplex PCR, lists solely in-frame clones and lacks some. The data hold about 360,000 clones, with 10% to 15% observed a single time. The sequenced material came from naive CD4+ T cells from blood. Receptors originate from a young man in good health.

The genes are TRBV7-9 and TRBJ1-1; possibly TRBD1 for D (6 bases). The CDR3 loop spans 15 amino acids. Germline V gene lookup returns CDR1 SEHNR and CDR2 FQNEAQ (reference sequence). V was trimmed by 2 bases and J by 1 base, leaving 11 bases between them. CDR3 region: CASSLRGQTNTEAFF. CDR3 nucleotide sequence: TGTGCCAGCAGCTTACGCGGACAGACGAACACTGAAGCTTTCTTT.

This clone has only a few counts. J is TRBJ2-1 and V is TRBV12-2; the table's TRBD2 call for D was not verified on the DNA. TRBV12-2 is marked as a pseudogene. The CDR3 spans 16 residues. The CDR3 DNA follows: TGTGCAAGTCGCTTCTCCTTAGCGGGATGTGGGAATGAGCAGTTCTTC. Translating it yields CASRFSLAGCGNEQFF.

There are a few counts of this clone. The genes are TRBV4-3 and TRBJ2-1; no firm D call. V dropped 3 bases and J dropped 6 bases, with 9 bases sitting between them. CDR3 size: 13 residues. Germline-derived CDR1 and CDR2 are LGHNA and YSLEER. The DNA for the CDR3 is TGCGCCAGCAGCCACAGAAAAATCAATGAGCAGTTCTTC. The encoded protein is CASSHRKINEQFF.

This clone was seen a few times. The chain employs TRBV4-3 and TRBJ1-1; 8 bases fit TRBD1. The CDR3 sequence is 15 residues long. Germline V gives CDR1 LGHNA, CDR2 YSLEER. The V and J ends lost 4 bases and 0 bases, in that order; junction bases with no gene match: 4. The chain's CDR3 is CASSPLDRVNTEAFF. The CDR3 coding sequence is TGCGCCAGCAGCCCTCTGGACAGGGTGAACACTGAAGCTTTCTTT.

The J gene is TRBJ1-5, the V gene TRBV15; possibly TRBD1 for D (5 bases). Trimming shortened V by 4 bases and J by 0 bases, and 13 bases separated the two germline ends. CDR1 is LNHNV, CDR2 YYDKDF, per germline (reference sequence). The CDR3 totals 16 residues. This CDR3 is CATSTRQPYSNQPQHF. The DNA for the CDR3 is TGTGCCACCAGCACAAGACAGCCATATAGCAATCAGCCCCAGCATTTT.

This clone was counted a few times. J is TRBJ1-1 and V is TRBV6-1; D is possibly TRBD1 (6 bases). CDR1 is MNHNS, CDR2 SASEGT, per germline. CDR3 length: 16 residues. V lost 3 bases and J 8 bases, leaving 22 bases between the germline ends. The CDR3 DNA is TGTGCCAGCAGTGATGTCAGCGGCAGGGGATCGGCCGAAGCTTTCTTT. It codes for CASSDVSGRGSAEAFF.

This clone was found a few times. This sequence joins TRBV30 and TRBJ1-3, with D hard to call. This CDR3 spans 14 amino acids. Germline assignment: CDR1 GTSNPN and CDR2 SVGIG (reference sequence). Between the trimmed V and J ends, which lost 5 bases and 0 bases, there was a span of 11 bases. The DNA of the CDR3 is TGTGCCTGGGACACCGGCAGCTCTGGAAACACCATATATTTT. This codes for CAWDTGSSGNTIYF.

The gene calls are TRBV28 and TRBJ2-1; 15 bases align to TRBD2. After removal of 6 bases from V and 9 bases from J, the junction contained 3 bases not matched to a gene. CDR1 and CDR2 (germline): MDHEN, SYDVKM. CDR3 length: 14 residues. The CDR3, as DNA: TGTGCCAGCAGCTGGACTAGCGGGAGGGGTGAGCAGTTCTTC. Its translation is CASSWTSGRGEQFF.

The chain couples TRBV5-1 to TRBJ1-5; D is perhaps TRBD1 (6 bases). Trimming stripped 2 bases from V and 1 base from J, with 13 bases between. Looked up from germline, CDR1 is SGHRS and CDR2 is YFSETQ. The CDR3 totals 16 residues. CDR3 amino acids: CASSFAPGASNQPQHF. The CDR3 DNA follows: TGCGCCAGCAGCTTTGCCCCAGGGGCCAGCAATCAGCCCCAGCATTTT. Using reference TRBV5-1 and TRBJ1-5 for the parts outside the CDR3, the full variable domain is KAGVTQTPRYLIKTRGQQVTLSCSPISGHRSVSWYQQTPGQGLQFLFEYFSETQRNKGNFPGRFSGRQFSNSRSEMNVSTLELGDSALYLCASSFAPGASNQPQHFGDGTRLSIL.

This clone was observed a handful of times. The J gene is TRBJ2-7, the V gene TRBV5-6; 7 bases match TRBD1. The CDR3 has 13 residues. Per the germline V gene, CDR1 is SGHDT and CDR2 is YYEEEE. J gave up 6 bases and V 3 bases, and 6 bases lay outside the gene matches. The CDR3 sequence: CASSYFNRGEQYF. CDR3 bases: TGTGCCAGCAGCTACTTCAACAGGGGCGAGCAGTACTTC.

The chain combines TRBV19 with TRBJ2-7, with 9 bases fitting TRBD1. The CDR3 length is 15 residues. J was trimmed by 3 bases and V by 3 bases; bases with no gene match: 6. Germline CDR1 and CDR2: LNHDA and SQIVND (reference sequence). CDR3: CASSIAADRGYEQYF. The CDR3 coding sequence is TGTGCCAGTAGTATTGCGGCGGACAGGGGCTACGAGCAGTACTTC.

This clone occurred a few times. The rearrangement uses TRBV7-9 and TRBJ2-5, with a weak D call TRBD2 (6 bases). V lost 5 bases and J 6 bases, leaving 22 bases between the germline ends. This CDR3 region has 16 residues. Germline V gene sequence: CDR1 SEHNR, CDR2 FQNEAQ (reference sequence). This chain's CDR3 is CASSKGTAPTMKTQYF. The CDR3 bases are TGTGCCAGCAGCAAAGGGACTGCCCCTACGATGAAGACCCAGTACTTC. Variable domain in full (rest from reference TRBV7-9 and TRBJ2-5): DTGVSQNPRHKITKRGQNVTFRCDPISEHNRLYWYRQTLGQGPEFLTYFQNEAQLEKSRLLSDRFSAERPKGSFSTLEIQRTEQGDSAMYLCASSKGTAPTMKTQYFGPGTRLLVL.

Only a few counts were recorded for this clone. This chain links TRBV7-8 with TRBJ1-5; D remains ambiguous. CDR1 is SGHVS, CDR2 FQNEAQ, per germline. The CDR3 length is 14 residues. Trimming left V 5 bases short and J 2 bases short, with 10 bases between. CDR3 coding DNA: TGTGCCAGCAGCAGACTTATAGGCAATCAGCCCCAGCATTTT. The encoded protein is CASSRLIGNQPQHF.

This rearrangement joins TRBV12-5 to TRBJ2-3; 13 nucleotides match TRBD2. After removal of 6 bases from V and 7 bases from J, the junction contained 1 base not matched to a gene. The germline V gene encodes CDR1 LGHNT and CDR2 FRNRAP. This CDR3 has 13 amino acids. Here the CDR3 DNA reads TGTGCTAGTGGACTAGCGGGGGGGAATACGCAGTATTTT. The encoded protein is CASGLAGGNTQYF.

The chain links TRBV6-1 to TRBJ2-5, with TRBD2 as a possible D gene (5 bases). CDR3 length: 13 residues. CDR1 and CDR2 from the germline V gene are MNHNS and SASEGT. Trimming cost V 5 bases and J 7 bases, with 14 bases left between them. The DNA for the CDR3 is TGTGCCAGCAGTACAGAGACCCGGGGGACCCAGTACTTC. It specifies CASSTETRGTQYF.

The table lists this clone with a few counts. This chain joins TRBV7-8 and TRBJ1-1, with no clear D. Trimming removed 4 bases from V and 2 bases from J, with 5 bases in between. Germline V gene lookup returns CDR1 SGHVS and CDR2 FQNEAQ. The CDR3 covers 12 residues. The CDR3 is CASSYINTEAFF. DNA of the CDR3: TGTGCCAGCAGCTATATAAACACTGAAGCTTTCTTT.

The chain carries TRBV21-1 and TRBJ1-1. TRBV21-1 is recorded as a pseudogene. This CDR3 region has 15 residues. The CDR3 region has the DNA TGTGCCAGCAGCAAAGCTCGGGTGGTGGGCACTGAAGCTTTCTTT. Translation: CASSKARVVGTEAFF.

This clone has a handful of counts. The chain combines TRBV9 with TRBJ2-2; 8 positions match TRBD2. The V and J ends lost 0 bases and 4 bases, in that order; junction bases with no gene match: 8. CDR1 and CDR2 (germline): SGDLS, YYNGEE. This CDR3 region has 17 residues. The CDR3 DNA reads TGTGCCAGCAGCGTAGAAGGCTTAGCGGGACTCACCGGGGAGCTGTTTTTT. Encoded protein: CASSVEGLAGLTGELFF. The full variable domain, rest sourced from reference TRBV9 and TRBJ2-2, is DSGVTQTPKHLITATGQRVTLRCSPRSGDLSVYWYQQSLDQGLQFLIQYYNGEERAKGNILERFSAQQFPDLHSELNLSSLELGDSALYFCASSVEGLAGLTGELFFGEGSRLTVL.

This clone was counted between two and nine times. The J gene is TRBJ2-3, the V gene TRBV11-2; 7 bases line up with TRBD2. With V trimmed by 3 bases and J by 0 bases, 6 bases remained unmatched. This CDR3 is built from 16 residues. Germline CDR1 reads SGHAT; CDR2 reads FQNNGV. The CDR3 region has the DNA TGTGCCAGCAGCTTGGACGGGGGGACTAGCACAGATACGCAGTATTTT. It translates to CASSLDGGTSTDTQYF. Full variable domain (rest looked up from reference TRBV11-2 and TRBJ2-3): EAGVAQSPRYKIIEKRQSVAFWCNPISGHATLYWYQQILGQGPKLLIQFQNNGVVDDSQLPKDRFSAERLKGVDSTLKIQPAKLEDSAVYLCASSLDGGTSTDTQYFGPGTRLTVL.

The V call is TRBV18, the J call TRBJ2-6; D perhaps matches TRBD1 (6 bases). Germline V gene sequence: CDR1 KGHSH, CDR2 LQKENI. The V end was cut by 4 bases, the J end by 0 bases, with 19 bases between. This CDR3 is built from 19 residues. CDR3 DNA: TGTGCCAGCTCACTAAATATACTACAGGGTTCCTCTGGGGCCAACGTCCTGACTTTC. Translation: CASSLNILQGSSGANVLTF.

This clone occurred a few times. This chain joins TRBV5-6 and TRBJ2-1; D might be TRBD2 (5 bases). The CDR3 length is 16 residues. Germline V gene sequence: CDR1 SGHDT, CDR2 YYEEEE. V gave up 1 base and J gave up 5 bases, with 16 bases separating them. The chain's CDR3 is CASSLFDLAQHNEQFF. The CDR3 nucleotides read TGTGCCAGCAGCTTGTTCGATCTAGCTCAGCACAATGAGCAGTTCTTC.

This chain links TRBV6-8 with TRBJ2-3; a weak D match, TRBD1 (6 bases). Trimming pared 5 bases from V and 1 base from J, leaving 13 bases between. From germline, CDR1 is MNHGY and CDR2 SAAAGT. The CDR3 is 15 residues long. The CDR3 loop reads CASSTQGDGTDTQYF. For the CDR3, the DNA is TGTGCCAGCAGTACACAGGGCGACGGCACAGATACGCAGTATTTT.

As to this clone: Other DNA sequences within the sample encode an identical CDR3. The chain is built from TRBV18 and TRBJ1-5; 11 bases align to TRBD1. Germline V CDR1 and CDR2: KGHSH, LQKENI. With 3 bases clipped from V and 3 bases from J, the junction kept 1 base outside the gene matches. The CDR3 is 15 residues long. The CDR3 coding sequence is TGTGCCAGCTCACCCGGACAGGGGGCCAATCAGCCCCAGCATTTT. Translation: CASSPGQGANQPQHF.

V and J are TRBV28 and TRBJ1-4, with D maybe TRBD1 (5 bases). V was trimmed by 3 bases and J by 7 bases, leaving 12 bases between them. The CDR3 consists of 14 residues. Germline V gives CDR1 MDHEN, CDR2 SYDVKM. CDR3 nucleotide sequence: TGTGCCAGCAGTTTGGTTGCGGGGGGTGAAAAACTGTTTTTT. Translating gives CASSLVAGGEKLFF.

The chain employs TRBV28 and TRBJ1-1; no firm D call. The CDR3 covers 14 residues. The V end lost 6 bases, the J end lost 5 bases, and 16 bases lay between the germline ends. Germline assignment: CDR1 MDHEN and CDR2 SYDVKM. CDR3 nucleotide sequence: TGTGCCAGCAGCAGAACGGACCGGGATACTGAAGCTTTCTTT. Translating gives CASSRTDRDTEAFF.

The rearrangement links TRBV5-4 to TRBJ2-1, with 7 positions matching TRBD2. J was trimmed by 0 bases and V by 4 bases; bases with no gene match: 7. Germline V gives CDR1 SGHNT, CDR2 YYREEE (reference sequence). This CDR3 comprises 16 residues. The CDR3 DNA reads TGTGCCAGCAGCCCCGCGCCGGGGGGCTCCTACAATGAGCAGTTCTTC. Translating gives CASSPAPGGSYNEQFF.

This clone was counted only a few times. The chain employs TRBV5-6 and TRBJ1-1; tentatively, D is TRBD1 (5 bases). The CDR3 is made up of 13 amino acids. Per the germline V gene, CDR1 is SGHDT and CDR2 is YYEEEE. V lost 4 bases and J lost 10, with 17 bases in between. The CDR3 DNA reads TGTGCCAGCAGCCCCTCCGCAGGGCCCCTAGCTTTCTTT. This encodes CASSPSAGPLAFF.

There are a few counts of this clone. Other DNA sequences in the sample encode the same CDR3. The chain has TRBV28 and TRBJ2-7; 8 positions match TRBD1. Germline CDR1 and CDR2: MDHEN and SYDVKM. This CDR3 region has 14 residues. V was clipped by 4 bases and J by 2 bases; unmatched bases: 4. The CDR3 DNA reads as TGTGCCAGCAGTTCTGGACAGGGAACCTACGAGCAGTACTTC. Translating gives CASSSGQGTYEQYF.